This T cell receptor beta chain was sequenced for a study of OX40 agonist ivuxolimab in advanced cancers. About the full investigation: Ivuxolimab was an agonistic, fully human IgG2 monoclonal antibody directed against OX40 (CD134), a costimulatory receptor. Intravenous ivuxolimab was administered to patients every 2 weeks at six dose levels: 0.01, 0.1, 0.3, 1.5, 3 and 10 mg/kg. Of the approximately 50 patients in dose escalation, around 20 had hepatocellular carcinoma, approximately 15 had melanoma, 9 had renal cell carcinoma and 9 had head and neck cancer. In the dose-escalation cohort, 82.7% of patients were male, and the mean age was approximately 60 years, with a range of about 23 to 90. Prior anti-PD-1, anti-PD-L1 or anti-CTLA-4 therapy was permitted, and checkpoint inhibitors had been received by more than 35% of dose-escalation patients. Partial responses were achieved by three dose-escalation patients, of whom one had hepatocellular carcinoma and two had cutaneous melanoma. The purpose of peripheral TCRbeta sequencing was to test whether ivuxolimab changed TCR sequence diversity and led to clonal T-cell expansion. The paper describes the monotherapy dose-escalation part (N of about 52 patients) of the phase I trial of ivuxolimab.

Concerning this clone itself: Which antigen it targets is not known. Within one base of it there is no much larger clone, and no base qualities were kept.

The study at large found these results: In partial responders in the 0.1-3.0 mg/kg groups, normalized peripheral clonal expansion was found to be among the lowest, especially among CD8+ T cells. Antigen specificity was not determined for the clonally expanded peripheral T cells. After ivuxolimab, more expanded clones were found on average in CD8+ T cells than in CD4+ T cells. Clonal expansion of both CD4+ and CD8+ blood T cells was observed from baseline to week 6 at doses 0.1 to 3.0 mg/kg. Low levels of normalized T-cell clonal expansion were also shown by some nonresponding patients.

Patients with a history of autoimmune disease or receiving systemic immunosuppression were excluded from the trial. Peripheral blood for TCR sequencing was collected from all dose cohorts at baseline, on cycle 4 day 1, and on cycle 7 day 1. The samples were drawn from a first-in-human, open-label, multicenter phase I dose-escalation trial of ivuxolimab. Adults with locally advanced or metastatic melanoma, renal cell carcinoma, hepatocellular carcinoma or head and neck squamous cell carcinoma were enrolled in the trial. Before TCR sequencing, CD4+ T cells and CD8+ T cells from peripheral blood were sorted into separate populations. The CDR3 sequence holds 15 residues, the cysteine and phenylalanine included. Only the CDR3 portion is preserved as DNA: 45 bases, with reading frame beginning at the first base. Sequences SGHNT (CDR1) and YYREEE (CDR2) are obtained from the germline V gene (reference sequence). The germline ends are 18 bases apart after V is trimmed by 4 bases and J by 5 bases.

To sequence the TCRbeta CDR3 region, genomic DNA was isolated from the sorted cells. The immunoSEQ Assay was used for sequencing of TCRbeta CDR3 regions. TCRdb holds this immuneACCESS table with in-frame rearrangements only. Some clones are missing; in checked studies, unresolved V genes explain under half, and the rest has no known cause. Present in this sample are about 78,000 clones, 85% to 95% of which were seen just once. In total, the top ten clones hold roughly 2.8% of the sample. The rearranged chain carries TRBV5-4 and TRBJ2-5; the D gene is possibly TRBD1 or TRBD2, with 6 bases matching each. The source was CD4+ or CD8+ T cells sorted from blood, collected in a trial of the OX40 agonist ivuxolimab. This sequence originates from an adult with an advanced solid tumor such as melanoma, head and neck, liver or kidney cancer. The CDR3 reads CASSPTQGREETQYF. In nucleotides, the sequence is TGTGCCAGCAGCCCTACACAGGGACGGGAGGAGACCCAGTACTTC.